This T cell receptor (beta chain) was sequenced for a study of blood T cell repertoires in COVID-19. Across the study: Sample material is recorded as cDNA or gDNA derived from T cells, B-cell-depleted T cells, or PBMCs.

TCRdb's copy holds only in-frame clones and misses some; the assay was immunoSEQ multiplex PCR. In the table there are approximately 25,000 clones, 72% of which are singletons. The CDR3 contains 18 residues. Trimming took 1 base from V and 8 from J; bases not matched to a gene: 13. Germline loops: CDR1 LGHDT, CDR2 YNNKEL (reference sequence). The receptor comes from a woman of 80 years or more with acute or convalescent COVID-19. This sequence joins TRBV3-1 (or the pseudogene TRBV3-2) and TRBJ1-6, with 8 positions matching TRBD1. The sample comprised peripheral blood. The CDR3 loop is CASSQVWGQGAADSPLHF. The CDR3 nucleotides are TGTGCCAGCAGCCAAGTATGGGGTCAGGGGGCGGCGGATTCACCCCTCCACTTT.